Listed here is a single TCR beta chain. CDR3 size: 16 residues. Germline CDR1 SNHLY, CDR2 FYNNEI. The ends lost 4 bases at V and 2 bases at J; junction bases unmatched: 9. RNA amounts of 0.5 to 1 ug underwent reverse transcription with random hexamers. TCRdb independently ran MiXCR on the immunoSEQ multiplex PCR reads; one entry per CDR3 protein. The data contain some 260,000 distinct CDR3 sequences, 70% to 90% of them seen just once; the ten biggest clones take up over 0.09%. In contrast to the negatively isolated CD8+ and CD4+ T cells, TEMRA cells were FACS-enriched. The sample is drawn from a study of CD8 T cells in Susac syndrome.

This TCR was sampled from a human donor with multiple sclerosis. V is TRBV2 and J is TRBJ2-3; 7 positions agree with TRBD1. Sample: CD8+ T cells from PBMCs. CDR3 sequence: CASSVVRDRTTDTQYF. CDR3 nucleotides: TGTGCCAGCAGTGTGGTTCGGGACAGAACCACAGATACGCAGTATTTT.